The 26 T cell receptor beta chains presented below share a single source sample, sequenced in a study of blood T cell repertoires in COVID-19. Repertoires were generated with immunoSEQ multiplex PCR, while TCRdb's copy carries only in-frame clones and drops some. The profile covers tens of thousands of clones, with about 88% appearing a single time and 62% taken by the ten largest. The sequencing sample was made of peripheral blood. The receptors were gathered from a man in his 70s with acute or convalescent COVID-19.

The chain couples TRBV27 to TRBJ2-7; TRBD2 matches at 12 bases. The CDR3 consists of 17 residues. Per germline, CDR1 MNHEY and CDR2 SMNVEV (reference sequence). V shed 5 bases, J shed 7 bases, and the junction held 15 bases outside the gene matches. The CDR3 DNA reads as TGTGCCAGCAGTGTCTCCTTTACTAGCGGGAGGACCGGGGAGCAGTACTTC. Residues: CASSVSFTSGRTGEQYF.

The rearrangement joins TRBV9 to TRBJ2-5, with 7 bases aligning to TRBD2. Germline loops: CDR1 SGDLS, CDR2 YYNGEE. CDR3 length equals 16 residues. Trimming removed 0 bases from V and 1 base from J; junction bases left unmatched: 6. The CDR3 DNA reads TGTGCCAGCAGCGTAGCTGTGGGGGGGACCCAAGAGACCCAGTACTTC. It encodes CASSVAVGGTQETQYF.

The chain combines TRBV11-2 with TRBJ1-5, with D uncertain. The CDR3 has 15 amino acids. CDR1 and CDR2 (germline): SGHAT, FQNNGV. Trimming removed 1 base from V and 0 bases from J, with 7 bases in between. CDR3 sequence (DNA): TGTGCCAGCAGCTTAGCCTCTTATAGCAATCAGCCCCAGCATTTT. It is translated as CASSLASYSNQPQHF.

The CDR3 DNA reads as TGTGCAAGTCGCTGGGGCGGCGGGGAGCATTTT. Residues: CASRWGGGEHF. V usage is TRBV12-2 and J usage is TRBJ1-5. TRBV12-2 is classified as a pseudogene. This CDR3 comprises 11 residues.

The chain carries TRBV6-5 and TRBJ1-2; TRBD1 might be the D (6 bases). The CDR3 contains 14 residues. CDR1 and CDR2 (germline): MNHEY, SVGAGI. Trimming cost V 9 bases and J 4 bases, with 18 bases left between them. The CDR3 coding sequence is TGTGCCAGTAGGCCGTCAGGGGAGAGCTATGGCTACACCTTC. Translation gives CASRPSGESYGYTF.

The rearrangement uses TRBV6-5 and TRBJ2-3; no definite D call. This CDR3 region has 14 residues. Trimming stripped 5 bases from V and 3 bases from J, with 12 bases between. Germline CDR1 reads MNHEY; CDR2 reads SVGAGI. CDR3 loop: CASSNRRRTDTQYF. DNA of the CDR3: TGTGCCAGCAGTAACCGCCGGCGGACAGATACGCAGTATTTT.

The chain is built from TRBV10-3 and TRBJ2-1, with 10 bases matching TRBD1. Per germline, CDR1 ENHRY and CDR2 SYGVKD. V was clipped by 6 bases and J by 7 bases; unmatched bases: 6. The CDR3 has 14 residues. The CDR3 region is CAISGRDRGNEQFF. CDR3 nucleotides: TGTGCCATCAGCGGCCGGGACAGGGGAAATGAGCAGTTCTTC.

A remark on this clone: Compared with germline, one end of the junction differs, possibly owing to a read error. The chain uses TRBV5-8 and TRBJ2-7; 7 bases match TRBD1. The germline V gene has CDR1 SGHTS and CDR2 YDEGEE. This CDR3 is built from 15 residues. The CDR3 region has the DNA TGTGCCAGCAGTTCTGAGGGGGCGTATAGGTACGGGCAGTACTTC. Its protein product is CASSSEGAYRYGQYF.

The chain links TRBV30 to TRBJ1-2; tentative D call: TRBD1 (6 bases). The CDR3 extends over 17 amino acids. V was cut by 1 base and J by 5 bases, with 23 bases left in between. Germline assignment: CDR1 GTSNPN and CDR2 SVGIG (reference sequence). The CDR3 loop is CAWSGPGRGNFFYGYTF. The CDR3 nucleotides read TGTGCCTGGAGTGGTCCAGGCAGGGGCAACTTTTTTTATGGCTACACCTTC.

The chain is built from TRBV19 and TRBJ2-3; TRBD2 matches at 9 bases. CDR1 and CDR2 from the germline V gene are LNHDA and SQIVND (reference sequence). Unmatched junction bases numbered 11, after V lost 1 base and J lost 0 bases. CDR3 length equals 19 residues. DNA of the CDR3: TGTGCCAGTAGTATAGGAAGAGGCGGGAGGGCTTCTAGCACAGATACGCAGTATTTT. Its protein is CASSIGRGGRASSTDTQYF. The whole variable domain, remainder taken from reference TRBV19 and TRBJ2-3, is DGGITQSPKYLFRKEGQNVTLSCEQNLNHDAMYWYRQDPGQGLRLIYYSQIVNDFQKGDIAEGYSVSREKKESFPLTVTSAQKNPTAFYLCASSIGRGGRASSTDTQYFGPGTRLTVL.

This sequence joins TRBV7-2 and TRBJ2-7, with 7 bases matching TRBD2. The CDR3 length is 14 residues. The V and J ends lost 8 bases and 1 base, in that order; junction bases with no gene match: 8. Germline CDR1 and CDR2: SGHTA and FQGNSA. CDR3 DNA sequence: TGTGCCAGCCGAGCTGGGGGGGAGTCCTACGAGCAGTACTTC. Amino acids: CASRAGGESYEQYF.

V gene TRBV7-2 combines with J gene TRBJ2-3, with D possibly TRBD2 on 6 matching bases. CDR1 and CDR2 from the germline V gene are SGHTA and FQGNSA. Trimming took 0 bases from V and 1 from J, leaving 8 bases between them. The CDR3 consists of 15 residues. CDR3 amino acids: CASSLAPGGTDTQYF. CDR3 in DNA: TGTGCCAGCAGCTTAGCTCCGGGAGGCACAGATACGCAGTATTTT.

This chain joins TRBV5-6 and TRBJ1-3; 8 bases agree with TRBD1. Germline lookup yields CDR1 SGHDT and CDR2 YYEEEE. The CDR3 totals 15 residues. V shed 2 bases and J 3 bases; nucleotides not matched to a gene: 4. The CDR3 nucleotides are TGTGCCAGCAGCTTCGGGACAGGTTATGGAAACACCATATATTTT. As protein: CASSFGTGYGNTIYF.

The chain carries TRBV12-3 or TRBV12-4 and TRBJ1-1; TRBD1 agrees at 8 bases. J was trimmed by 6 bases and V by 6 bases; bases with no gene match: 6. The CDR3 is 13 amino acids. The CDR3 sequence: CASRRQGYAEAFF. CDR3 DNA: TGTGCCAGCAGAAGACAGGGGTATGCTGAAGCTTTCTTT.

This clone was seen more than once but under ten times. The chain combines TRBV19 with TRBJ2-4; 14 bases fit TRBD2. This CDR3 spans 18 amino acids. The germline V gene has CDR1 LNHDA and CDR2 SQIVND (reference sequence). V lost 6 bases to trimming and J lost 2 bases; unmatched junction nucleotides: 9. The CDR3 coding sequence is TGTGCCAGTAGCCGGGGACTAGCGGGAGTACTAACCAAAAACATTCAGTACTTC. Encoded protein: CASSRGLAGVLTKNIQYF.

The sample holds one count of this clone. The chain combines TRBV6-6 with TRBJ2-1, with 10 positions matching TRBD2. V gave up 6 bases and J gave up 7 bases; unmatched junction bases: 9. The CDR3 length is 15 residues. The germline V gene encodes CDR1 MNHNY and CDR2 SVGAGI (reference sequence). The chain's CDR3 is CASSTGTSASNEQFF. The CDR3 region has the DNA TGTGCCAGCAGCACCGGGACTAGCGCCTCGAATGAGCAGTTCTTC.

The rearrangement links TRBV7-8 to TRBJ1-4; D perhaps matches TRBD1 (6 bases). Per germline, CDR1 SGHVS and CDR2 FQNEAQ. The ends were cut back, 5 bases at V and 15 bases at J, with 13 bases in the middle. This CDR3 has 11 amino acids. CDR3 coding DNA: TGTGCCAGCAGCGTTGGGGGCCTCGTGTTTTTT. Its translation is CASSVGGLVFF. The full variable domain, in which reference TRBV7-8 and TRBJ1-4 provide the parts outside the CDR3, is GAGVSQSPRYKVAKRGQDVALRCDPISGHVSLFWYQQALGQGPEFLTYFQNEAQLDKSGLPSDRFFAERPEGSVSTLKIQRTQQEDSAVYLCASSVGGLVFFGSGTQLSVL.

This clone is a singleton in its sample. V gene TRBV12-2 combines with J gene TRBJ1-4. TRBV12-2 is classified as a pseudogene. The CDR3 consists of 17 residues. CDR3 residues: CASRYASIRGTGEKLFF. Written as DNA, the CDR3 is TGTGCAAGTCGCTACGCCTCAATCCGGGGGACTGGAGAAAAACTGTTTTTT.

The chain links TRBV5-1 to TRBJ2-7; a possible D gene is TRBD2 (6 bases). CDR3 size: 15 residues. V was pared by 0 bases and J by 2 bases, with 12 bases between. CDR1 and CDR2 (germline): SGHRS, YFSETQ. CDR3 DNA: TGCGCCAGCAGCTTGGGGGGGACTCTGACCTACGAGCAGTACTTC. It translates to CASSLGGTLTYEQYF.

Written as DNA, the CDR3 is TGCGCCAGCAGTGATCTGCAGGGGGAAGCTTTCTTT. Translation: CASSDLQGEAFF. This rearrangement joins TRBV10-1 to TRBJ1-1; D perhaps matches TRBD1 (6 bases). The germline V gene encodes CDR1 WNHNN and CDR2 SYGVQD (reference sequence). V was clipped by 3 bases and J by 8 bases, with 10 bases between them. The CDR3 spans 12 residues.

This chain links TRBV6-5 with TRBJ1-5; possible D gene TRBD1, 6 bases. In germline, CDR1 is MNHEY, CDR2 SVGAGI. The CDR3 is 15 residues long. V gave up 5 bases and J gave up 6 bases, with 17 bases separating them. The CDR3 loop reads CASSLTGFVVQPQHF. The CDR3 bases are TGTGCCAGCAGTCTAACAGGGTTCGTGGTTCAGCCCCAGCATTTT.

The J gene is TRBJ1-1, the V gene TRBV18, with TRBD1 identical over 8 bases. The CDR3 contains 17 residues. From germline, CDR1 is KGHSH and CDR2 LQKENI. V was clipped by 3 bases and J by 3 bases; unmatched bases: 12. DNA of the CDR3: TGTGCCAGCTCACCGCCAGACAGGGGCGGAGGCCACACTGAAGCTTTCTTT. Its translation: CASSPPDRGGGHTEAFF.

The chain has TRBV18 and TRBJ1-4; TRBD1 matches 7 bases. Germline V gives CDR1 KGHSH, CDR2 LQKENI. V lost 6 bases and J lost 7; bases outside the gene matches: 11. This CDR3 is 15 amino acids long. The CDR3 DNA reads TGTGCCAGCTCTGCCAGACAGGGCGAAGGTGAAAAACTGTTTTTT. Amino acids: CASSARQGEGEKLFF. The full variable domain, with the rest looked up from reference TRBV18 and TRBJ1-4, is NAGVMQNPRHLVRRRGQEARLRCSPMKGHSHVYWYRQLPEEGLKFMVYLQKENIIDESGMPKERFSAEFPKEGPSILRIQQVVRGDSAAYFCASSARQGEGEKLFFGSGTQLSVL.

The rearrangement uses TRBV10-2 and TRBJ1-6, with TRBD1 matching over 7 bases. The germline V gene has CDR1 WSHSY and CDR2 SAAADI. The V and J ends lost 10 bases and 4 bases, in that order; junction bases with no gene match: 19. CDR3 size: 18 residues. The DNA for the CDR3 is TGCGCCACCCAGCCCAAATTACAGGGGCGAAATTATAATTCACCCCTCCACTTT. Translating it yields CATQPKLQGRNYNSPLHF.

The gene calls are TRBV5-1 and TRBJ2-1, with D perhaps matching TRBD1 (5 bases). V lost 5 bases to trimming and J lost 8 bases, with 20 bases between them. The CDR3 is 15 residues long. In germline, CDR1 is SGHRS, CDR2 YFSETQ. The CDR3 loop reads CASRLATHTGYEQFF. The CDR3 region has the DNA TGCGCCAGCAGATTAGCAACTCACACAGGCTATGAGCAGTTCTTC.

The chain employs TRBV19 and TRBJ1-1; 7 bases fit TRBD1. V lost 5 bases and J lost 5; bases outside the gene matches: 11. Germline CDR1 and CDR2: LNHDA and SQIVND (reference sequence). The CDR3 is made up of 15 amino acids. CDR3 in amino acids: CASSATRQGQTEAFF. DNA for the CDR3: TGTGCCAGTAGTGCAACCCGACAGGGTCAGACTGAAGCTTTCTTT.